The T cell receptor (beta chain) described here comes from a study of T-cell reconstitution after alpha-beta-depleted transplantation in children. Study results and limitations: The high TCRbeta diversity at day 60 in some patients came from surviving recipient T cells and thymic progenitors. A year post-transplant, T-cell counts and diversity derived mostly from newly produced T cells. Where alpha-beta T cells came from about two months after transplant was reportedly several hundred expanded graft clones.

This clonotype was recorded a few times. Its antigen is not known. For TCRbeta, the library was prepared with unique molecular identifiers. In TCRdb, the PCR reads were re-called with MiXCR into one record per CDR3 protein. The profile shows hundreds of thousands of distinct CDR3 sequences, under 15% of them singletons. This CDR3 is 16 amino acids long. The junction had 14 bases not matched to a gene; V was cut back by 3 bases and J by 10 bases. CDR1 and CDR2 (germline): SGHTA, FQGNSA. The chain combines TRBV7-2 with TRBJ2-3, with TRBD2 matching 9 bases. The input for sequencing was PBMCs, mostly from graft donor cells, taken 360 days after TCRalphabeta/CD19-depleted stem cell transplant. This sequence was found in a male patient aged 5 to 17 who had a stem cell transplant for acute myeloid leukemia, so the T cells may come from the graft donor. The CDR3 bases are TGTGCCAGCAGCTTCTGGACTAGCGCCGATATGGGTGCGCAGTATTTT. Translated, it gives CASSFWTSADMGAQYF.